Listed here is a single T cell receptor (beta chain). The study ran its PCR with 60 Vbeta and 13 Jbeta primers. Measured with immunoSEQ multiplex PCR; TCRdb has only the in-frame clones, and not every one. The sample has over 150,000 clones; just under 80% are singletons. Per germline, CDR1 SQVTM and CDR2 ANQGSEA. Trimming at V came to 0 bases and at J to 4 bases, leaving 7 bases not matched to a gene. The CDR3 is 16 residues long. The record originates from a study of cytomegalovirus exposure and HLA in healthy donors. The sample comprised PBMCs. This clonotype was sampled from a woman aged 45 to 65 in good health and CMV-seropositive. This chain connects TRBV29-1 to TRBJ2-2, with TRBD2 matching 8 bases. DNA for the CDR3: TGCAGCGTTGAAGAAGGGGGAGCGGGGGTCACCGGGGAGCTGTTTTTT. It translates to CSVEEGGAGVTGELFF.